This is a list of T cell receptor beta chains from one sample in a study of CD8+ T cells in alopecia areata. Profiling relied on immunoSEQ multiplex PCR, and the TCRdb table lists in-frame clones only, not all of them. The sample comprises approximately 45,000 clones, about three fifths of which are singletons, and roughly 22% rests with the top ten. Sample: CD8+ T cells sorted from blood, taken at week 4, from a patient treated with tofacitinib. The receptors originated from a human donor with alopecia areata. Each CDR3 is given with its conserved first and last residue. The D gene is left open where the match is weak. A row's size may be missing; if present it is once, few, many or a size class.

v_gene: TRBV11-2; j_gene: TRBJ2-7; abundance: -; d_gene: TRBD1; CDR3aa: CASSVKPGQGYEQYF; CDR3nt: TGTGCCAGCAGCGTAAAACCGGGACAGGGTTACGAGCAGTACTTC
v_gene: TRBV30; j_gene: TRBJ2-3; abundance: -; d_gene: TRBD2; CDR3aa: CAWSLAGGEDTQYF; CDR3nt: TGTGCCTGGAGCCTAGCGGGGGGAGAAGATACGCAGTATTTT
v_gene: TRBV29-1; j_gene: TRBJ2-7; abundance: few; d_gene: TRBD1; CDR3aa: CSVEDRTGSYF; CDR3nt: TGCAGCGTTGAAGACCGGACAGGATCGTACTTC
v_gene: TRBV4-3; j_gene: TRBJ2-1; abundance: many; d_gene: TRBD2; CDR3aa: CASSQAGGGTDEQFF; CDR3nt: TGCGCCAGCAGCCAAGCTGGCGGGGGTACCGATGAGCAGTTCTTC
v_gene: TRBV10-3; j_gene: TRBJ2-7; abundance: -; d_gene: TRBD2; CDR3aa: CAISPTSGTYEQYF; CDR3nt: TGTGCCATCAGTCCCACTAGCGGTACCTACGAGCAGTACTTC
v_gene: TRBV6-4; j_gene: TRBJ2-3; abundance: -; d_gene: TRBD1; CDR3aa: CASSATGEVTDTQYF; CDR3nt: TGTGCCAGCAGCGCGACAGGGGAGGTCACAGATACGCAGTATTTT
v_gene: TRBV30; j_gene: TRBJ1-5; abundance: -; d_gene: TRBD1; CDR3aa: CAWSSGTGNQPQHF; CDR3nt: TGTGCCTGGAGCTCCGGGACAGGGAATCAGCCCCAGCATTTT
v_gene: TRBV29-1; j_gene: TRBJ2-1; abundance: -; d_gene: -; CDR3aa: CSVGQVTYNEQFF; CDR3nt: TGCAGCGTTGGGCAGGTGACCTACAATGAGCAGTTCTTC
v_gene: TRBV29-1; j_gene: TRBJ2-2; abundance: -; d_gene: TRBD1; CDR3aa: CSVVVTGGLGELFF; CDR3nt: TGCAGCGTTGTTGTGACAGGGGGCCTCGGGGAGCTGTTTTTT
v_gene: TRBV29-1; j_gene: TRBJ2-1; abundance: -; d_gene: TRBD2; CDR3aa: CSVEQAGGPYNEQFF; CDR3nt: TGCAGCGTTGAACAAGCGGGGGGACCCTACAATGAGCAGTTCTTC
v_gene: TRBV29-1; j_gene: TRBJ1-2; abundance: once; d_gene: -; CDR3aa: CSVEDEVGYGYTF; CDR3nt: TGCAGCGTTGAAGATGAAGTTGGCTATGGCTACACCTTC
v_gene: TRBV5-4; j_gene: TRBJ2-3; abundance: -; d_gene: -; CDR3aa: CASLPRDTQYF; CDR3nt: TGTGCCTCCCTCCCACGGGATACGCAGTATTTT
v_gene: TRBV29-1; j_gene: TRBJ1-1; abundance: -; d_gene: -; CDR3aa: CSVVREQAEAFF; CDR3nt: TGCAGCGTTGTGAGAGAACAGGCTGAAGCTTTCTTT
v_gene: TRBV30; j_gene: TRBJ1-1; abundance: -; d_gene: -; CDR3aa: CAWKVGRDEAFF; CDR3nt: TGTGCCTGGAAGGTCGGCAGGGATGAAGCTTTCTTT
v_gene: TRBV9; j_gene: TRBJ2-7; abundance: -; d_gene: -; CDR3aa: CASSVESGSYEQYF; CDR3nt: TGTGCCAGCAGCGTAGAAAGCGGTTCCTACGAGCAGTACTTC
v_gene: TRBV29-1; j_gene: TRBJ2-7; abundance: -; d_gene: -; CDR3aa: CSVGKGDSYEQYF; CDR3nt: TGCAGCGTTGGAAAAGGGGACTCTTACGAGCAGTACTTC
v_gene: TRBV15; j_gene: TRBJ2-1; abundance: -; d_gene: -; CDR3aa: CATSRVEGGNEQFF; CDR3nt: TGTGCCACCAGCAGAGTTGAGGGGGGTAATGAGCAGTTCTTC
v_gene: TRBV19; j_gene: TRBJ2-2; abundance: -; d_gene: TRBD1; CDR3aa: CASSRGTGVNTGELFF; CDR3nt: TGTGCCAGTAGTCGCGGGACAGGGGTTAACACCGGGGAGCTGTTTTTT
v_gene: TRBV6-6; j_gene: TRBJ2-2; abundance: -; d_gene: -; CDR3aa: CASSYTGHTGELFF; CDR3nt: TGTGCCAGCAGCTATACAGGGCACACCGGGGAGCTGTTTTTT
v_gene: TRBV6-5; j_gene: TRBJ2-6; abundance: -; d_gene: -; CDR3aa: CASYQGRGANVLTF; CDR3nt: TGTGCCAGCTATCAGGGTCGGGGGGCCAACGTCCTGACTTTC
v_gene: TRBV6-6; j_gene: TRBJ2-1; abundance: -; d_gene: -; CDR3aa: CASSYASSSVHEQFF; CDR3nt: TGTGCCAGCAGTTACGCCTCGTCTAGCGTGCATGAGCAGTTCTTC
v_gene: TRBV19; j_gene: TRBJ2-3; abundance: -; d_gene: TRBD1; CDR3aa: CASSVGDSYTDTQYF; CDR3nt: TGTGCCAGTAGTGTGGGGGACAGTTACACAGATACGCAGTATTTT
v_gene: TRBV29-1; j_gene: TRBJ2-7; abundance: few; d_gene: TRBD1; CDR3aa: CSVTDRGYEQYF; CDR3nt: TGCAGCGTTACTGACAGGGGCTACGAGCAGTACTTC
v_gene: TRBV30; j_gene: TRBJ2-3; abundance: -; d_gene: -; CDR3aa: CAWSEVQDTQYF; CDR3nt: TGTGCCTGGAGTGAGGTCCAGGATACGCAGTATTTT
v_gene: TRBV29-1; j_gene: TRBJ1-2; abundance: -; d_gene: -; CDR3aa: CSVEGEGYTF; CDR3nt: TGCAGCGTTGAGGGGGAGGGCTACACCTTC
v_gene: TRBV14; j_gene: TRBJ2-7; abundance: -; d_gene: TRBD1; CDR3aa: CASSQRDSYEQYF; CDR3nt: TGTGCCAGCAGCCAACGGGACAGCTACGAGCAGTACTTC
v_gene: TRBV6-5; j_gene: TRBJ2-5; abundance: -; d_gene: TRBD1; CDR3aa: CASSYSGTVIQYF; CDR3nt: TGTGCCAGCAGTTACTCCGGGACAGTTATTCAGTACTTC
v_gene: TRBV15; j_gene: TRBJ2-4; abundance: few; d_gene: TRBD2; CDR3aa: CATSRASGVNIQYF; CDR3nt: TGTGCCACCAGCAGAGCTAGCGGGGTAAACATTCAGTACTTC